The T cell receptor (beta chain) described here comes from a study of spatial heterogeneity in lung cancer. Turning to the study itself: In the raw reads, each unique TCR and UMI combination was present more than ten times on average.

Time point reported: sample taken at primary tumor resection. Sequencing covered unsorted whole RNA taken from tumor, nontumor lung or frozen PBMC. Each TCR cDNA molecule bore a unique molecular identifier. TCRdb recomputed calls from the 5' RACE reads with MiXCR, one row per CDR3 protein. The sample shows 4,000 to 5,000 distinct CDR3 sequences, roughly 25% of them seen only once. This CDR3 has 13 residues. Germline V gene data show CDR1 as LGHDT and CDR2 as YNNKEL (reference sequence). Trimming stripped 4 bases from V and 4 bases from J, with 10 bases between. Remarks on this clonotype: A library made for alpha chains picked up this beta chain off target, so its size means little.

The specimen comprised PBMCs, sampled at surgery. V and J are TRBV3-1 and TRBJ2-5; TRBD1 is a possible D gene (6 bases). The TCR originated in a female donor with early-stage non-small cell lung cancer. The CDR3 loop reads CASSLGQLETQYF. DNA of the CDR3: TGTGCCAGCAGCCTAGGACAGCTAGAGACCCAGTACTTC.